This T cell receptor beta chain was obtained from a study of OX40 agonist ivuxolimab in advanced cancers. At the level of the study: Patients were infused with ivuxolimab every 2 weeks at 0.01 to 10 mg/kg. Study observations and caveats: With doses of 0.1-3.0 mg/kg, partial responders showed among the lowest clonal expansion. Expanded clones tended on average to be more numerous among CD8+ T cells than CD4+.

V lost 6 bases, J lost 0 bases, and 11 bases lay in between. This CDR3 is 15 amino acids long. Germline V lookup: CDR1 SNHLY, CDR2 FYNNEI. The protocol was immunoSEQ multiplex PCR, while the TCRdb copy is restricted to in-frame clones and leaves out a portion. The sample has around 21,000 clones; about 81% are singletons. Note on this clone: Antigen: not known.

Sequenced here: CD4+ or CD8+ T cells sorted from blood, sampled in a trial of the OX40 agonist ivuxolimab. The rearrangement links TRBV2 to TRBJ1-4; no firm D call. The sequence was obtained from an adult with an advanced solid tumor such as melanoma, head and neck, liver or kidney cancer. This chain's CDR3 is CASSARRATNEKLFF. The CDR3, as DNA: TGTGCCAGCAGCGCCCGTAGGGCAACTAATGAAAAACTGTTTTTT.